This record concerns one T cell receptor beta chain sequence. The target antigen is unknown. The sample belongs to a study of shared clonotypes between healthy human individuals. The overall study: Each donor's CD4 naive and CD4 memory cells filled three plates apiece, CD8 naive two, and CD8 memory one.

Regarding the study as a whole: It was observed that roughly 4.8% of naive CD4 clonotypes were shared across several donors.

TCRdb's copy holds only in-frame clones and misses some; the assay was immunoSEQ multiplex PCR. The sample has about 120,000 clones; around 68% are singletons. V was cut by 0 bases and J by 9 bases, with 7 bases left in between. Germline assignment: CDR1 MNHEY and CDR2 SMNVEV (reference sequence). The CDR3 runs to 12 residues. This clonotype originated in a woman aged 25 to 39 in good health. Specimen: memory CD8+ T cells sorted from blood. As to subset: CD45RO+ cells pooled with CCR7-negative TemRA cells. The chain carries TRBV27 and TRBJ2-3; D is undetermined. The CDR3 nucleotides read TGTGCCAGCAGTTTATCCCCCCCGACGCAGTATTTT. This gives the protein CASSLSPPTQYF.